This is a list of T cell receptor beta chains from one sample in a study of cytomegalovirus exposure and HLA in healthy donors. TCRdb keeps only in-frame clones here, not all; method: immunoSEQ multiplex PCR. The sample contains some 140,000 clones, 76% of which appear only once. Sequencing was done on a sample of PBMCs. Receptors were obtained from a man in his forties or fifties in good health and CMV-seronegative. The CDR3 runs from the conserved cysteine through the conserved F or W. D genes are given only for firm matches. The size entry is marked missing in some rows and otherwise reads once, few, many or a size class.

d_gene: TRBD1; j_gene: TRBJ2-5; v_gene: TRBV29-1; abundance: .; CDR3aa: CSVDYANRGFTETQYF; CDR3nt: TGCAGCGTAGATTATGCCAACAGGGGTTTCACGGAGACCCAGTACTTC
d_gene: TRBD2; j_gene: TRBJ2-7; v_gene: TRBV19; abundance: .; CDR3aa: CASSIFGTSGSYEQYF; CDR3nt: TGTGCCAGTAGTATCTTTGGGACTAGCGGGAGCTACGAGCAGTACTTC
d_gene: .; j_gene: TRBJ2-5; v_gene: TRBV29-1; abundance: once; CDR3aa: CSVQQGGSRETQYF; CDR3nt: TGCAGCGTCCAACAGGGGGGGTCCCGTGAGACCCAGTACTTC
d_gene: TRBD2; j_gene: TRBJ2-1; v_gene: TRBV6-5; abundance: .; CDR3aa: CASRISGRDEQFF; CDR3nt: TGTGCCAGCAGAATTAGCGGGAGGGATGAGCAGTTCTTC
d_gene: TRBD2; j_gene: TRBJ2-5; v_gene: TRBV13; abundance: few; CDR3aa: CASSLGEASGRGETQYF; CDR3nt: TGTGCCAGCAGCTTAGGCGAGGCTAGCGGGAGAGGGGAGACCCAGTACTTC
d_gene: .; j_gene: TRBJ1-2; v_gene: TRBV5-6; abundance: .; CDR3aa: CASSLRVGYTF; CDR3nt: TGTGCCAGCAGCTTGCGGGTTGGCTACACCTTC
d_gene: TRBD1; j_gene: TRBJ1-5; v_gene: TRBV5-6; abundance: .; CDR3aa: CASSLGTGGDQPQHF; CDR3nt: TGTGCCAGCAGCCTGGGGACAGGGGGCGATCAGCCCCAGCATTTT
d_gene: TRBD1; j_gene: TRBJ1-4; v_gene: TRBV6-1; abundance: .; CDR3aa: CASKGQGEGGGKLFF; CDR3nt: TGTGCCAGCAAAGGACAGGGGGAAGGGGGCGGAAAACTGTTTTTT
d_gene: .; j_gene: TRBJ2-1; v_gene: TRBV18; abundance: .; CDR3aa: CASSPPSGSYNEQFF; CDR3nt: TGTGCCAGCTCACCCCCGTCGGGGTCCTACAATGAGCAGTTCTTC
d_gene: TRBD1; j_gene: TRBJ1-1; v_gene: TRBV9; abundance: once; CDR3aa: CASSVGQGANTEAFF; CDR3nt: TGTGCCAGCAGCGTAGGACAGGGTGCGAACACTGAAGCTTTCTTT
d_gene: .; j_gene: TRBJ2-1; v_gene: TRBV25-1; abundance: .; CDR3aa: CASRRASMGGQFF; CDR3nt: TGTGCCAGCCGTAGGGCCTCCATGGGGGGGCAGTTCTTC
d_gene: .; j_gene: TRBJ2-2; v_gene: TRBV4-3; abundance: .; CDR3aa: CASSPTSSPGELFF; CDR3nt: TGCGCCAGCAGCCCCACTTCCTCACCCGGGGAGCTGTTTTTT
d_gene: .; j_gene: TRBJ1-2; v_gene: TRBV2; abundance: .; CDR3aa: CASNRFRGYGYTF; CDR3nt: TGTGCCAGCAATAGGTTTCGGGGGTATGGCTACACCTTC
d_gene: .; j_gene: TRBJ2-2; v_gene: TRBV5-5; abundance: few; CDR3aa: CASSFEAGELFF; CDR3nt: TGTGCCAGCAGCTTTGAGGCCGGGGAGCTGTTTTTT
d_gene: TRBD1; j_gene: TRBJ2-7; v_gene: TRBV20-1; abundance: .; CDR3aa: CSANRGAEQYF; CDR3nt: TGCAGTGCTAACAGGGGTGCCGAGCAGTACTTC
d_gene: TRBD1; j_gene: TRBJ2-3; v_gene: TRBV2; abundance: .; CDR3aa: CASRRTGGTDTQYF; CDR3nt: TGTGCCAGCAGGAGGACAGGGGGCACAGATACGCAGTATTTT
d_gene: .; j_gene: TRBJ1-1; v_gene: TRBV27; abundance: .; CDR3aa: CASCTQGQTEAFF; CDR3nt: TGTGCCAGCTGCACACAGGGTCAAACTGAAGCTTTCTTT
d_gene: TRBD1; j_gene: TRBJ2-7; v_gene: TRBV6-5; abundance: few; CDR3aa: CASSRDRGYEQYF; CDR3nt: TGTGCCAGCAGTCGGGACAGGGGTTACGAGCAGTACTTC
d_gene: .; j_gene: TRBJ2-3; v_gene: TRBV27; abundance: .; CDR3aa: CASSLEGGGRGTDTQYF; CDR3nt: TGTGCCAGCAGTTTAGAGGGAGGGGGGCGCGGGACAGATACGCAGTATTTT
d_gene: .; j_gene: TRBJ2-2; v_gene: TRBV19; abundance: .; CDR3aa: CASMLRGELFF; CDR3nt: TGTGCCAGTATGTTGCGCGGGGAGCTGTTTTTT
d_gene: TRBD1; j_gene: TRBJ2-7; v_gene: TRBV30; abundance: .; CDR3aa: CAWSRGTGGFHEQYF; CDR3nt: TGTGCCTGGAGTCGGGGGACAGGGGGCTTCCACGAGCAGTACTTC
d_gene: TRBD1; j_gene: TRBJ1-4; v_gene: TRBV9; abundance: few; CDR3aa: CASSVGQGHTNEKLFF; CDR3nt: TGTGCCAGCAGCGTAGGACAGGGTCACACTAATGAAAAACTGTTTTTT